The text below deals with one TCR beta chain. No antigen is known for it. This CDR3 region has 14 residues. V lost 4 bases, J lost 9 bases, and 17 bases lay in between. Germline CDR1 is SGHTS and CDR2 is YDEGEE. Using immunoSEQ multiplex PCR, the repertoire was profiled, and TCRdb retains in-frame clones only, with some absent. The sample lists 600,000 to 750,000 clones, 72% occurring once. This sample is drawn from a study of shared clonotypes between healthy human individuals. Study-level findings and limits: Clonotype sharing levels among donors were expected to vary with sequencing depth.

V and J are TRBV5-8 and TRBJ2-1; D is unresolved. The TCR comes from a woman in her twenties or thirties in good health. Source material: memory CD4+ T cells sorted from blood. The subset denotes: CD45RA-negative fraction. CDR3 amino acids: CASSPSLPRSEQFF. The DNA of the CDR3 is TGTGCCAGCAGCCCGTCACTCCCTCGCAGTGAGCAGTTCTTC. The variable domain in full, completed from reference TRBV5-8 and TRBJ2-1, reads EAGVTQSPTHLIKTRGQQATLRCSPISGHTSVYWYQQALGLGLQFLLWYDEGEERNRGNFPPRFSGRQFPNYSSELNVNALELEDSALYLCASSPSLPRSEQFFGPGTRLTVL.